This TCR beta chain was obtained from a study of shared clonotypes between healthy human individuals. Whole-study findings and limits: In this cohort, only blood was sampled, and tissue repertoires likely differ. Owing to a small donor count, the genetic and exposure-history diversity represented was limited.

Spread over ten immunoSEQ deep assay plates, unsorted PBMC DNA underwent sequencing. Assay: immunoSEQ multiplex PCR; the TCRdb copy retains only in-frame clones and omits some. This sample has 450,000 to 600,000 clones, with 70% to 80% found just once. A word on this clone: Its specificity is not known.

This CDR3 contains 14 residues. Germline V lookup: CDR1 WSHSY, CDR2 SAAADI. V gene TRBV10-2 combines with J gene TRBJ2-5, with D possibly being TRBD1 (5 bases). The assigned J gene may be wrong: the sequence end matches TRBJ2-7 better. Sequenced sample: PBMCs. This clonotype was obtained from a woman in her forties in good health. Some clones in this sample may be carry-over from other donors' samples. The DNA of the CDR3 is TGCGCCAGCAGTGACTCGGACACCGCGACCGAGCAGTACTTC. Protein: CASSDSDTATEQYF.